These 29 T cell receptor beta chains were all obtained from the same sample, sequenced in a study of T cell responses to AZD1222 COVID-19 vaccine. Assay used: immunoSEQ multiplex PCR; TCRdb lists only in-frame clones, some missing. The sample records about 56,000 clones, 70% to 90% being singletons. Sequencing used peripheral blood, obtained on day 0 of AZD1222 vaccination. The receptors shown here come from an adult in good health.

The chain has TRBV19 and TRBJ1-6; D call uncertain. CDR1 is LNHDA and CDR2 is SQIVND in the germline V gene (reference sequence). The CDR3 contains 14 residues. The V gene lost 0 bases and the J gene lost 7 bases, with 7 bases spanning the gap. The DNA of the CDR3 is TGTGCCAGTAGTATAGACAGCGCGAATTCACCCCTCCACTTT. Amino acids: CASSIDSANSPLHF.

J is TRBJ1-6 and V is TRBV27, with TRBD1 matching 7 bases. This CDR3 comprises 16 residues. Germline-derived CDR1 and CDR2 are MNHEY and SMNVEV (reference sequence). The junction had 10 bases not matched to a gene; V was cut back by 5 bases and J by 6 bases. CDR3 protein: CASSPGRGKANSPLHF. The CDR3 DNA reads as TGTGCCAGCAGTCCGGGCAGGGGGAAGGCTAATTCACCCCTCCACTTT.

V usage is TRBV24-1 and J usage is TRBJ1-2; 12 bases line up with TRBD1. V lost 5 bases, J lost 7 bases, and 10 bases stayed unmatched. Looked up from germline, CDR1 is KGHDR and CDR2 is SFDVKD. The CDR3 loop spans 16 amino acids. DNA for the CDR3: TGTGCCACCAGTGGTACTCCGGGACAGGGGGCTCGTGGCTACACCTTC. This gives the protein CATSGTPGQGARGYTF.

CDR3 region: CASNPRTGELFF. CDR3 coding DNA: TGTGCCAGTAATCCGAGAACCGGGGAGCTGTTTTTT. V is TRBV19 and J is TRBJ2-2; D unclear. Looked up from germline, CDR1 is LNHDA and CDR2 is SQIVND (reference sequence). Trimming left V 7 bases short and J 5 bases short, with 8 bases between. This CDR3 is built from 12 residues. Together with reference TRBV19 and TRBJ2-2, the CDR3 gives the full variable domain: DGGITQSPKYLFRKEGQNVTLSCEQNLNHDAMYWYRQDPGQGLRLIYYSQIVNDFQKGDIAEGYSVSREKKESFPLTVTSAQKNPTAFYLCASNPRTGELFFGEGSRLTVL.

This clone was counted only a few times. The junction does not match germline at one end; this may be a read error. V is TRBV7-7 and J is TRBJ2-7; 9 nucleotides agree with TRBD1. Germline V gene sequence: CDR1 SSHAT, CDR2 FNYEAQ (reference sequence). The CDR3 is made up of 13 amino acids. The CDR3 DNA is TGTGCTAGCAGCGTAGGGACAGGGAGTGAGCAGTACTTC. It encodes CASSVGTGSEQYF.

This clone was recorded a few times. CDR3 coding DNA: TGTGCCAGTAGTACCTGGACAGGCAATCAGCCCCAGCATTTT. The encoded protein is CASSTWTGNQPQHF. This chain joins TRBV19 and TRBJ1-5; D might be TRBD1 (6 bases). This CDR3 is built from 14 residues. Trimming pared 4 bases from V and 2 bases from J, leaving 9 bases between. Germline V gives CDR1 LNHDA, CDR2 SQIVND (reference sequence).

This chain joins TRBV5-1 and TRBJ1-2, with 7 bases that match TRBD1. Germline CDR1 is SGHRS and CDR2 is YFSETQ. V lost 2 bases, J lost 4 bases, and 5 bases stayed unmatched. The CDR3 contains 14 residues. CDR3 coding DNA: TGCGCCAGCAGCTTTGGTCAGGGGGGCTATGGCTACACCTTC. It yields the protein CASSFGQGGYGYTF.

The J gene is TRBJ1-2, the V gene TRBV5-1; possible D gene TRBD1, 6 bases. CDR1 is SGHRS and CDR2 is YFSETQ in the germline V gene. This CDR3 has 15 residues. Trimming stripped 3 bases from V and 3 bases from J, with 15 bases between. Here the CDR3 reads CASSSVRGGDYGYTF. The CDR3 DNA reads as TGCGCCAGCAGCTCCGTTCGAGGGGGTGACTATGGCTACACCTTC.

This clone is labeled as medium-sized. CDR3 bases: TGTGCCAGCAGTGACTCTAGCGACACCGGGGAGCTGTTTTTT. This gives the protein CASSDSSDTGELFF. This sequence joins TRBV6-4 and TRBJ2-2; D is perhaps TRBD2 (5 bases). CDR3 length: 14 residues. Trimming cost V 0 bases and J 3 bases, with 5 bases left between them. Per the germline V gene, CDR1 is MRHNA and CDR2 is SNTAGT.

The J gene is TRBJ2-7, the V gene TRBV6-1, with TRBD1 matching over 7 bases. The CDR3 consists of 13 residues. Germline V gene sequence: CDR1 MNHNS, CDR2 SASEGT. The CDR3 DNA reads TGTGCCAGCAGTGAAGGAGAATCGGACAGGCGACACGTC. Encoded protein: CASSEGESDRRHV.

V usage is TRBV3-1 (or the pseudogene TRBV3-2) and J usage is TRBJ2-1, with 11 bases aligning to TRBD2. The CDR3 loop spans 15 amino acids. Germline lookup yields CDR1 LGHDT and CDR2 YNNKEL (reference sequence). With 1 base clipped from V and 9 bases from J, the junction kept 5 bases outside the gene matches. CDR3 sequence reads: CASSQVAGGPGEQFF. In DNA, the CDR3 is TGTGCCAGCAGCCAAGTAGCGGGGGGGCCAGGTGAGCAGTTCTTC.

CDR3 protein: CASSQGSGDGVSAEAFF. The DNA for the CDR3 is TGCGCCAGCAGCCAAGGATCAGGGGACGGGGTGTCAGCTGAAGCTTTCTTT. This rearrangement joins TRBV4-1 to TRBJ1-1; D might be TRBD1 (6 bases). This CDR3 is 17 amino acids long. The germline V gene encodes CDR1 MGHRA and CDR2 YSYEKL. V lost 1 base and J lost 6, with 21 bases in between.

This clone was found once. This chain uses TRBV19 with TRBJ1-3; TRBD1 might be the D (5 bases). Per germline, CDR1 LNHDA and CDR2 SQIVND (reference sequence). The germline V and J ends were trimmed by 6 bases and 0 bases, with 9 bases remaining between them. The CDR3 has 14 residues. The CDR3 DNA reads TGTGCCAGTAGATTTGGGGGCTCTGGAAACACCATATATTTT. This sequence encodes CASRFGGSGNTIYF.

The chain joins TRBV18 to TRBJ2-7; D remains unclear. Germline CDR1 and CDR2: KGHSH and LQKENI. This CDR3 contains 11 residues. Trimming pared 6 bases from V and 2 bases from J, leaving 5 bases between. CDR3 protein: CASSGPYEQYF. The CDR3 DNA follows: TGTGCCAGCTCCGGGCCCTACGAGCAGTACTTC.

The V and J genes are TRBV6-5 and TRBJ1-2; TRBD1 agrees at 7 bases. Germline lookup yields CDR1 MNHEY and CDR2 SVGAGI. This CDR3 spans 12 amino acids. V dropped 9 bases and J dropped 5; count of bases not matched to a gene: 6. The CDR3 here is CASESGGYGYTF. The CDR3, as DNA: TGTGCCAGTGAATCAGGGGGATATGGCTACACCTTC.

The CDR3: CASSPTGAGELFF. The CDR3 DNA is TGTGCCAGCAGCCCGACAGGGGCCGGGGAGCTGTTTTTT. The genes are TRBV9 and TRBJ2-2, with TRBD1 matching over 8 bases. Per the germline V gene, CDR1 is SGDLS and CDR2 is YYNGEE. The V gene end was trimmed by 4 bases and the J gene end by 6 bases; junction bases not matched to a gene: 2. The CDR3 spans 13 residues. The full variable domain, in which reference TRBV9 and TRBJ2-2 provide the parts outside the CDR3, is DSGVTQTPKHLITATGQRVTLRCSPRSGDLSVYWYQQSLDQGLQFLIQYYNGEERAKGNILERFSAQQFPDLHSELNLSSLELGDSALYFCASSPTGAGELFFGEGSRLTVL.

The V gene is TRBV5-4, the J gene TRBJ2-7; D possibly corresponds to TRBD2 (5 bases). CDR1 is SGHNT, CDR2 YYREEE, per germline (reference sequence). The CDR3 is made up of 13 amino acids. V dropped 0 bases and J dropped 3 bases, with 7 bases sitting between them. CDR3: CASSLARGYEQYF. The CDR3 nucleotides read TGTGCCAGCAGCTTGGCCCGGGGCTACGAGCAGTACTTC.

This sequence joins TRBV21-1 and TRBJ2-1; the table calls TRBD1, which could not be checked here. TRBV21-1 is a pseudogene locus. The CDR3 extends over 22 amino acids. Here the CDR3 DNA reads TGTGCCAGCTCTAGCCCCAATACCCTGAGGGGTGTAGGCAGGGGACCCTACAATGAGCAGTTCTTC. It yields the protein CASSSPNTLRGVGRGPYNEQFF.

The chain recombines TRBV7-6 with TRBJ2-7, with a possible D match to TRBD1 (5 bases). The V end was cut by 1 base, the J end by 0 bases, with 13 bases between. The germline CDR1 and CDR2 sequences are SGHVS and FNYEAQ. The CDR3 loop spans 16 amino acids. CDR3 bases: TGTGCCAGCAGCTTAGGTACAGGTTCGAGCTCCTACGAGCAGTACTTC. It specifies CASSLGTGSSSYEQYF. Using reference TRBV7-6 and TRBJ2-7 for the parts outside the CDR3, the full variable domain is GAGVSQSPRYKVTKRGQDVALRCDPISGHVSLYWYRQALGQGPEFLTYFNYEAQQDKSGLPNDRFSAERPEGSISTLTIQRTEQRDSAMYRCASSLGTGSSSYEQYFGPGTRLTVT.

This chain joins TRBV19 and TRBJ2-3; 14 nucleotides line up with TRBD2. J was trimmed by 0 bases and V by 1 base; bases with no gene match: 3. Germline V gene data show CDR1 as LNHDA and CDR2 as SQIVND (reference sequence). CDR3 length: 18 residues. The CDR3 DNA follows: TGTGCCAGTAGTATAGGACTAGCGGGGGGGCCTAGCACAGATACGCAGTATTTT. This codes for CASSIGLAGGPSTDTQYF.

This rearrangement joins TRBV2 to TRBJ1-2; 7 nucleotides agree with TRBD1. V gave up 9 bases and J gave up 7 bases; unmatched junction bases: 17. The germline gives CDR1 SNHLY, CDR2 FYNNEI. The CDR3 is 15 residues long. CDR3 amino acids: CASNWVGTVGGGYTF. The CDR3, as DNA: TGTGCCAGTAATTGGGTCGGGACAGTTGGAGGTGGCTACACCTTC. Full variable domain (outside the CDR3, taken from reference TRBV2 and TRBJ1-2): EPEVTQTPSHQVTQMGQEVILRCVPISNHLYFYWYRQILGQKVEFLVSFYNNEISEKSEIFDDQFSVERPDGSNFTLKIRSTKLEDSAMYFCASNWVGTVGGGYTFGSGTRLTVV.

The CDR3 DNA follows: TGCAGCGTTGACGGGTGGGTGTTTGGTGAGCAGTTCTTC. Its translation is CSVDGWVFGEQFF. The V call is TRBV29-1, the J call TRBJ2-1; no firm D call. Germline V lookup: CDR1 SQVTM, CDR2 ANQGSEA. The CDR3 covers 13 residues. V lost 3 bases to trimming and J lost 9 bases, with 15 bases between them.

This clone was observed a few times. J is TRBJ1-5 and V is TRBV7-2; possibly TRBD1 for D (5 bases). V lost 0 bases and J lost 1, with 7 bases in between. Germline values: CDR1 SGHTA, CDR2 FQGNSA. There are 15 residues in the CDR3. CDR3: CASSLAGGSNQPQHF. CDR3 sequence (DNA): TGTGCCAGCAGCTTAGCGGGGGGGAGCAATCAGCCCCAGCATTTT.

This chain links TRBV3-1 (or the pseudogene TRBV3-2) with TRBJ1-6; D gene uncertain. CDR1 and CDR2 (germline): LGHDT, YNNKEL (reference sequence). The CDR3 loop spans 13 amino acids. Trimming took 1 base from V and 11 from J, leaving 9 bases between them. The CDR3 here is CASSQGPRAPLHF. In DNA form, the CDR3 reads TGTGCCAGCAGCCAAGGCCCTAGGGCACCCCTCCACTTT.

This chain uses TRBV21-1 with TRBJ2-3. TRBV21-1 has pseudogene status. This CDR3 contains 20 residues. CDR3 protein: CASSNIPGSSLRDTTDTQYF. In nucleotides, the CDR3 is TGTGCCAGCAGCAATATTCCGGGGAGCTCCCTGCGGGACACGACAGATACGCAGTATTTT.

This rearrangement joins TRBV2 to TRBJ1-5; D is unresolved. Trimming took off 3 bases at V and 5 bases at J, with 8 bases between the two ends. The CDR3 is made up of 13 amino acids. Germline CDR1 and CDR2: SNHLY and FYNNEI. This CDR3 is CASSEASYQPQHF. CDR3 DNA sequence: TGTGCCAGCAGTGAGGCGTCCTATCAGCCCCAGCATTTT.

The V gene is TRBV28, the J gene TRBJ2-2; perhaps TRBD1 as D (6 bases). The ends were cut back, 7 bases at V and 6 bases at J, with 18 bases in the middle. Per germline, CDR1 MDHEN and CDR2 SYDVKM. The CDR3 loop spans 15 amino acids. For the CDR3, the DNA is TGTGCCAGCACCCAAGTAGGGGGTCCCGCCGGGGAGCTGTTTTTT. It specifies CASTQVGGPAGELFF.

CDR3 coding DNA: TGTGCCAGCAGCTTACAGGACGGAGGTGAAAAACTGTTTTTT. The encoded protein is CASSLQDGGEKLFF. V and J are TRBV5-4 and TRBJ1-4, with D perhaps TRBD1 (5 bases). Germline values: CDR1 SGHNT, CDR2 YYREEE (reference sequence). Trimming cost V 2 bases and J 7 bases, with 12 bases left between them. The CDR3 consists of 14 residues. Drawing the rest from reference TRBV5-4 and TRBJ1-4, the complete variable domain is ETGVTQSPTHLIKTRGQQVTLRCSSQSGHNTVSWYQQALGQGPQFIFQYYREEENGRGNFPPRFSGLQFPNYSSELNVNALELDDSALYLCASSLQDGGEKLFFGSGTQLSVL.

With respect to this clone: The same CDR3 can be traced to other DNA sequences in this sample. The V call is TRBV4-1, the J call TRBJ1-3; D is unclear. Trimming shortened V by 0 bases and J by 0 bases, and 6 bases separated the two germline ends. The CDR3 totals 15 residues. CDR1 and CDR2 from the germline V gene are MGHRA and YSYEKL. CDR3: CASSQDRSSGNTIYF. Here the CDR3 DNA reads TGCGCCAGCAGCCAAGATCGCAGCTCTGGAAACACCATATATTTT.